This T cell receptor beta chain was sequenced for a study of shared clonotypes between healthy human individuals. Germline lookup yields CDR1 MGHRA and CDR2 YSYEKL. The V and J ends lost 4 bases and 4 bases respectively, with 5 bases between them. The CDR3 contains 12 residues. This was a deep-level run. The method was immunoSEQ multiplex PCR; TCRdb's version includes in-frame clones alone and lacks a portion of them. Of about 460,000 clones detected, around 77% appear once; the ten largest clones hold 9.5% to 15%. Genomic DNA from unsorted samples was obtained from around 93 million PBMCs (per sample).

The TCR was taken from a middle-aged woman in good health. Some clones in this sample may be carry-over from other donors' samples. Specimen: PBMCs. The chain combines TRBV4-1 with TRBJ2-1; D ambiguous. This CDR3 reads CASSPGYNEQFF. In nucleotides, the CDR3 is TGCGCCAGCAGCCCCGGTTACAATGAGCAGTTCTTC.